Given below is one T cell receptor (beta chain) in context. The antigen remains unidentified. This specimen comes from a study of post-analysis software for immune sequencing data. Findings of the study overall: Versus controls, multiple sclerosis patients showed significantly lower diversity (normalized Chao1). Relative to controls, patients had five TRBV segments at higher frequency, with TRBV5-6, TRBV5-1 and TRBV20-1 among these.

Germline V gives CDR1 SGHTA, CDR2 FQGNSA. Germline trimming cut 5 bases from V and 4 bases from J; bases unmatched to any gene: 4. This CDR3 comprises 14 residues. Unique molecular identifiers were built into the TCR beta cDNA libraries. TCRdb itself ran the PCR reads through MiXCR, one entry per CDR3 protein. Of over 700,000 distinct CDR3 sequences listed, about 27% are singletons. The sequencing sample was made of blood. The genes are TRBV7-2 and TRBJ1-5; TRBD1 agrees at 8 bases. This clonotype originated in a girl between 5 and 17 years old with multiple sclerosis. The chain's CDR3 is CASSRDRPNQPQHF. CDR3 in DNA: TGTGCCAGCAGCAGGGACAGGCCTAATCAGCCCCAGCATTTT. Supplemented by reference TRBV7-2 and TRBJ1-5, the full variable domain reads GAGVSQSPSNKVTEKGKDVELRCDPISGHTALYWYRQSLGQGLEFLIYFQGNSAPDKSGLPSDRFSAERTGGSVSTLTIQRTQQEDSAVYLCASSRDRPNQPQHFGDGTRLSIL.